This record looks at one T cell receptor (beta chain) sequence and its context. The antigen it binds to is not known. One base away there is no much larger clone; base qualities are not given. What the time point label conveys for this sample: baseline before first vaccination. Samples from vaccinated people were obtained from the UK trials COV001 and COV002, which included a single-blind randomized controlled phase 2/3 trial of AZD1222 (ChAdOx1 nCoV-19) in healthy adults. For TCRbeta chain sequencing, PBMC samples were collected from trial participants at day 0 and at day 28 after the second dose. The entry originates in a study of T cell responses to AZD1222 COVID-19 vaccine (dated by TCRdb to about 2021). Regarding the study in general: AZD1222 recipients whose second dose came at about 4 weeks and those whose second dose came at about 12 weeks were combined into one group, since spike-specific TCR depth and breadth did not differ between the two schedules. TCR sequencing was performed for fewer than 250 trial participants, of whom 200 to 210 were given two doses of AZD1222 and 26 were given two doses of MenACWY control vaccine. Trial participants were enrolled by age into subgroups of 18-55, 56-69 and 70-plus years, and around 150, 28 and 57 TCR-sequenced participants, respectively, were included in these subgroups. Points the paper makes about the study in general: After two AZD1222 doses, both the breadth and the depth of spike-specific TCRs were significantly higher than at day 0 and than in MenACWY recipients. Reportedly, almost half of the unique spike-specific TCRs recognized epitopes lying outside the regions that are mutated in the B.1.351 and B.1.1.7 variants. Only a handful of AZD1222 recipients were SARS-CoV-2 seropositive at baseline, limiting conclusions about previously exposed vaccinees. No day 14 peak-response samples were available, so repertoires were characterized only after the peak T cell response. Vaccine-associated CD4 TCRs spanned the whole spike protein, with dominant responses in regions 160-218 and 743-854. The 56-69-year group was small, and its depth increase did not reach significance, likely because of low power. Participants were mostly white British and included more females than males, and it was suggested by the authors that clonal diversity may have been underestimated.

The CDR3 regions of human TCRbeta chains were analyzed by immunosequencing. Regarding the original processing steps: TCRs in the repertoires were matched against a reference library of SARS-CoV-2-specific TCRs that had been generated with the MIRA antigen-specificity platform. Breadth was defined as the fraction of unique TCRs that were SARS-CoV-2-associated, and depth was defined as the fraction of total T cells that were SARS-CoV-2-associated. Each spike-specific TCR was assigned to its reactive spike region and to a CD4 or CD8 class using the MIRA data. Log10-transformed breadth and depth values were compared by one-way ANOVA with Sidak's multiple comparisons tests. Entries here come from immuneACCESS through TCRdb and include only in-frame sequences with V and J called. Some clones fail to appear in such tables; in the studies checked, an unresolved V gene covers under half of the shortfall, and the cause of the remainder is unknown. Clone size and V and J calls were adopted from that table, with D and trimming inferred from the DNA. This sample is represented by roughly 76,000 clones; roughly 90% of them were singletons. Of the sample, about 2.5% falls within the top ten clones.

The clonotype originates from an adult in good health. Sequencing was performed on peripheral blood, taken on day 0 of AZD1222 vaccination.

The bases are TGTGCCAGCAGCCAAATACCCGGCGGGATGACAGATACGCAGTATTTT. Its translation reads: CASSQIPGGMTDTQYF. Recombination connected TRBV3-1 (or the pseudogene TRBV3-2) to TRBJ2-3; TRBD2 is possibly the D segment (6 matching bases). V is cut by 2 bases and J by 3 bases, and the space between the germline ends is 15 bases. CDR1 and CDR2, looked up from the germline V gene (reference sequence), are LGHDT and YNNKEL. Counted from cysteine to phenylalanine, this CDR3 has 16 amino acids. Only the CDR3 region is kept as DNA, spanning 48 bases read in frame from base 1.